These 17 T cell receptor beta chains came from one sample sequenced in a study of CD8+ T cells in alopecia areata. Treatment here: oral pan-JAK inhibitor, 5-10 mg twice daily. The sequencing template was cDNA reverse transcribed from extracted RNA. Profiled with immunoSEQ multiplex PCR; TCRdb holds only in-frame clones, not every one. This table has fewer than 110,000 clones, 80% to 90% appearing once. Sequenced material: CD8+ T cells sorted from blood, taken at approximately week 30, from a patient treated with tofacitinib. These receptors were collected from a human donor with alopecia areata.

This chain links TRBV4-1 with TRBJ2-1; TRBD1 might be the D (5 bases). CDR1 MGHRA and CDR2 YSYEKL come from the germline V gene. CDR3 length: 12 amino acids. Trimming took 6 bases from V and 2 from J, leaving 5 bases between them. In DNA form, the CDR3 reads TGCGCCAGCAGGACAGCCTACAATGAGCAGTTCTTC. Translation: CASRTAYNEQFF.

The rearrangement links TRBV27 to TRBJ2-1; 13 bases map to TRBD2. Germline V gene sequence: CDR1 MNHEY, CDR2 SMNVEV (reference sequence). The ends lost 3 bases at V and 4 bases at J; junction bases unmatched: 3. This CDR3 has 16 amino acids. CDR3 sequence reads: CASSFSGLAGYNEQFF. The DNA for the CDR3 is TGTGCCAGCAGTTTTTCGGGACTAGCGGGGTACAATGAGCAGTTCTTC.

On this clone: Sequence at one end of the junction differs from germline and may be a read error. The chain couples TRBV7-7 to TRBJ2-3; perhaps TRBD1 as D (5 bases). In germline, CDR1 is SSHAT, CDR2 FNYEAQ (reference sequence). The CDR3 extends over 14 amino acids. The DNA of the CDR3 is TGTGCTAGCAGCTTATCCAGGGACACAGATACGCAGTATTTT. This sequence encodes CASSLSRDTDTQYF. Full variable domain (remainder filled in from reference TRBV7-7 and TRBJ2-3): GAGVSQSPRYKVTKRGQDVTLRCDPISSHATLYWYQQALGQGPEFLTYFNYEAQPDKSGLPSDRFSAERPEGSISTLTIQRTEQRDSAMYRCASSLSRDTDTQYFGPGTRLTVL.

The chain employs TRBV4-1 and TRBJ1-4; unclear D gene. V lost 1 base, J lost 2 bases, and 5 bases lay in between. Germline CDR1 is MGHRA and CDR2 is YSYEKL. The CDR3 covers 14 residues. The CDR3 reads CASSQGWTNEKLFF. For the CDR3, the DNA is TGCGCCAGCAGCCAAGGGTGGACTAATGAAAAACTGTTTTTT.

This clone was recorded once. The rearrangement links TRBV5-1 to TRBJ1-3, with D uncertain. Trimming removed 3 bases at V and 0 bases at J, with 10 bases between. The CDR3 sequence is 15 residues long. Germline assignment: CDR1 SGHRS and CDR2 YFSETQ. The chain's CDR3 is CASSSRRASGNTIYF. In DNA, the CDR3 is TGCGCCAGCAGCTCCCGACGGGCCTCTGGAAACACCATATATTTT. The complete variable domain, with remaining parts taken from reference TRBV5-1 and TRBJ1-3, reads KAGVTQTPRYLIKTRGQQVTLSCSPISGHRSVSWYQQTPGQGLQFLFEYFSETQRNKGNFPGRFSGRQFSNSRSEMNVSTLELGDSALYLCASSSRRASGNTIYFGEGSWLTVV.

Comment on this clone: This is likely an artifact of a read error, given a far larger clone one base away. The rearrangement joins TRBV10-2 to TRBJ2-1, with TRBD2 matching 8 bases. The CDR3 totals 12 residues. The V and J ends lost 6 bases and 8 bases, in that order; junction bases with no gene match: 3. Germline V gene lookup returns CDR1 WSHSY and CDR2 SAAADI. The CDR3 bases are TGCGCCAGCAGCCAAGCGGGGGATGAGCAGTTCTTC. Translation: CASSQAGDEQFF.

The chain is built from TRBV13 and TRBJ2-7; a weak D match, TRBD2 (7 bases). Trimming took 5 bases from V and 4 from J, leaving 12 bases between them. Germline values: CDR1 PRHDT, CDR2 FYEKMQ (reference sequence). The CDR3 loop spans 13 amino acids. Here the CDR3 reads CASSIRGAYEQYF. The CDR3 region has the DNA TGTGCCAGCAGCATTCGGGGGGCGTACGAGCAGTACTTC.

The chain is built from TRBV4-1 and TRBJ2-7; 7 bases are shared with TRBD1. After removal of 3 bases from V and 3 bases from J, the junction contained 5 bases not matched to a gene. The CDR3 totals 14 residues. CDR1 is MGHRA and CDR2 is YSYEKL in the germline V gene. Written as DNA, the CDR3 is TGCGCCAGCAGCCAGGGGCAGGGGGACTACGAGCAGTACTTC. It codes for CASSQGQGDYEQYF.

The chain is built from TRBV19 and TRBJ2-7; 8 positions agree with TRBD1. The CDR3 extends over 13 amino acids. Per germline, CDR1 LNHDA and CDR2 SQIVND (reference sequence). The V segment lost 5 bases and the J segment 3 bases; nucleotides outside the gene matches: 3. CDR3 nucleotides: TGTGCCAGTAGTCCCGGGACAGGCTACGAGCAGTACTTC. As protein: CASSPGTGYEQYF.

This chain's CDR3 is CASSLFRGTDTQYF. The CDR3 bases are TGTGCCAGCAGTTTATTTCGGGGCACAGATACGCAGTATTTT. The V call is TRBV27, the J call TRBJ2-3; D uncertain. Trimming removed 1 base from V and 1 base from J, with 6 bases in between. Germline V gene sequence: CDR1 MNHEY, CDR2 SMNVEV (reference sequence). The CDR3 is 14 amino acids.

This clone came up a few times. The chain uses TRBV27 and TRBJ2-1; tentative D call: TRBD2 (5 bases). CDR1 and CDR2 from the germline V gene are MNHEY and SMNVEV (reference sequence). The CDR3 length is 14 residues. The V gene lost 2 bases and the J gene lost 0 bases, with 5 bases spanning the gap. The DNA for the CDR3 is TGTGCCAGCAGTTTAGCGGGCTCCTACAATGAGCAGTTCTTC. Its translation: CASSLAGSYNEQFF.

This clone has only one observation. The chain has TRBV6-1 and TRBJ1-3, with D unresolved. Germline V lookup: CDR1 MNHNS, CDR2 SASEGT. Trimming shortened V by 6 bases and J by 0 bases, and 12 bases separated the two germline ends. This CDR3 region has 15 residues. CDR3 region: CASRETAASGNTIYF. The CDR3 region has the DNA TGTGCCAGCAGGGAGACGGCAGCCTCTGGAAACACCATATATTTT.

The CDR3 here is CASRGDTQYF. Here the CDR3 DNA reads TGTGCCAGCAGGGGAGATACGCAGTATTTT. The rearrangement uses TRBV6-6 and TRBJ2-3, with D uncertain. Trimming took off 6 bases at V and 5 bases at J, with 3 bases between the two ends. The length of the CDR3 is 10 residues. Germline V gene data show CDR1 as MNHNY and CDR2 as SVGAGI (reference sequence).

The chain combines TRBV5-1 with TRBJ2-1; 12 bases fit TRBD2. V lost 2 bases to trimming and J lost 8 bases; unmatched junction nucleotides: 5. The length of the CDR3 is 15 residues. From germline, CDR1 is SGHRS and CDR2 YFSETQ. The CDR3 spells CASSLLAGGSDEQFF. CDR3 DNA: TGCGCCAGCAGCTTACTAGCGGGAGGTTCCGATGAGCAGTTCTTC.

Here the CDR3 reads CASSLIRSGTDRNVLTF. The CDR3, as DNA: TGTGCCAGCAGCTTAATTCGTTCAGGGACGGACCGCAACGTCCTGACTTTC. The gene calls are TRBV7-9 and TRBJ2-6; D may correspond to TRBD1 or TRBD2 (5 bases each). The ends were cut back, 2 bases at V and 9 bases at J, with 20 bases in the middle. This CDR3 region has 17 residues. Germline V lookup: CDR1 SEHNR, CDR2 FQNEAQ (reference sequence).

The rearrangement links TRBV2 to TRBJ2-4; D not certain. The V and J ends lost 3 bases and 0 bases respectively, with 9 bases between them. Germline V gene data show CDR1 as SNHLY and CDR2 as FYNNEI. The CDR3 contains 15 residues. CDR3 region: CASSDEILAKNIQYF. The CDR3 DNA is TGTGCCAGCAGTGACGAGATTCTAGCCAAAAACATTCAGTACTTC.

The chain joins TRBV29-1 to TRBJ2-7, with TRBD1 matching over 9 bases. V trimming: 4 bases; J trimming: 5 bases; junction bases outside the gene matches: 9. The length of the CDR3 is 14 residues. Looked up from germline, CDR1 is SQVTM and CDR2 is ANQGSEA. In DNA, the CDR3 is TGCAGCGTTGCTCAGGGGGACAGGGTGCACGAGCAGTACTTC. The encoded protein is CSVAQGDRVHEQYF.